The clone carrying this T cell receptor beta chain was observed a few times. The antigen is not known. This sample was taken from a study of T cell repertoires in cytomegalovirus infection. About the study: CMV epitopes in the study were HLA-C-restricted (recently identified) and HLA-B-restricted (well studied). CMV infection and matching HLA type were both indicated by public TCR beta signatures.

TCRdb processed the reads anew with MiXCR; each CDR3 protein has one entry. The repertoire holds about 830,000 distinct CDR3 sequences, with approximately 29% as singletons. Between the trimmed V and J ends, which lost 8 bases and 9 bases, there was a span of 35 bases. The CDR3 totals 19 residues. Whole-study findings and limits: Predominance within the ex vivo response was attributable to HLA-C-restricted CMV-specific TCR beta clonotypes. Summed frequency of shared TCR beta families picked out CMV carriers who also had the relevant HLA.

This chain connects TRBV12-3 or TRBV12-4 to TRBJ2-1, with no clear D. This clonotype was sampled from a human donor in good health (CMV status not recorded). Some clones in this sample may be carry-over from other donors' samples. Sequencing used cultured CD8+ T cells from PBMCs, obtained from culture after CMV antigen stimulation. The CDR3 sequence: CASASPGQELHLSLSEQFF. Written as DNA, the CDR3 is TGTGCCAGCGCATCTCCGGGCCAGGAGCTCCACCTGTCCCTCAGTGAGCAGTTCTTC.